What follows describes a single T cell receptor beta chain. Its antigen is unidentified. The sample originates from a study of shared clonotypes between healthy human individuals. Whole-study results and caveats: It was observed that 5% to 6% of naive CD4 clonotypes were shared across a handful of donors. Researchers found naive subsets generally carried larger estimated richness than memory subsets.

The naive CD8 subset, CD45RO-negative cells positively selected for CCR7, excluded terminally differentiated effector memory CD45RA+ cells. Trimming removed 3 bases from V and 6 bases from J, with 17 bases in between. CDR1 is MDHEN and CDR2 is SYDVKM in the germline V gene. The CDR3 runs 15 residues. Repertoires were generated with immunoSEQ multiplex PCR, while TCRdb's copy carries only in-frame clones and drops some. The profile shows over 2,000,000 clones, about 93% of them singletons. The TCR was taken from a man between 18 and 29 years old in good health. Some clones in this sample may be carry-over from other donors' samples. Source material: naive CD8+ T cells from PBMCs. The chain joins TRBV28 to TRBJ1-1, with no clear D. Here the CDR3 DNA reads TGTGCCAGCAGTTTGCGAATAGGCAGAGGTCCTGAAGCTTTCTTT. It codes for CASSLRIGRGPEAFF.